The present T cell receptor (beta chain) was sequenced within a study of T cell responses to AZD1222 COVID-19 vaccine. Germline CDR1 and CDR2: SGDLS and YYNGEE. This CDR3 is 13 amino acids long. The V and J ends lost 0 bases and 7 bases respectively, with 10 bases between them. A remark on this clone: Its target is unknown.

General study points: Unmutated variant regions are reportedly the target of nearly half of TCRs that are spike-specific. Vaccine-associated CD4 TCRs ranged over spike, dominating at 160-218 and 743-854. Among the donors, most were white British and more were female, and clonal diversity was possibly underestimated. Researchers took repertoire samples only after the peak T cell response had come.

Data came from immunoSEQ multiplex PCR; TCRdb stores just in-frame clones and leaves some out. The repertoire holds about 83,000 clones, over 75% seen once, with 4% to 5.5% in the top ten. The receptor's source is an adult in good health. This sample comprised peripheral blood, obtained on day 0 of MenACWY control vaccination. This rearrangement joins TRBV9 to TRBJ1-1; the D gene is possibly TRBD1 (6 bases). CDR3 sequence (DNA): TGTGCCAGCAGCGTAGTAGGCAGGGGTGAAGCTTTCTTT. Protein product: CASSVVGRGEAFF.